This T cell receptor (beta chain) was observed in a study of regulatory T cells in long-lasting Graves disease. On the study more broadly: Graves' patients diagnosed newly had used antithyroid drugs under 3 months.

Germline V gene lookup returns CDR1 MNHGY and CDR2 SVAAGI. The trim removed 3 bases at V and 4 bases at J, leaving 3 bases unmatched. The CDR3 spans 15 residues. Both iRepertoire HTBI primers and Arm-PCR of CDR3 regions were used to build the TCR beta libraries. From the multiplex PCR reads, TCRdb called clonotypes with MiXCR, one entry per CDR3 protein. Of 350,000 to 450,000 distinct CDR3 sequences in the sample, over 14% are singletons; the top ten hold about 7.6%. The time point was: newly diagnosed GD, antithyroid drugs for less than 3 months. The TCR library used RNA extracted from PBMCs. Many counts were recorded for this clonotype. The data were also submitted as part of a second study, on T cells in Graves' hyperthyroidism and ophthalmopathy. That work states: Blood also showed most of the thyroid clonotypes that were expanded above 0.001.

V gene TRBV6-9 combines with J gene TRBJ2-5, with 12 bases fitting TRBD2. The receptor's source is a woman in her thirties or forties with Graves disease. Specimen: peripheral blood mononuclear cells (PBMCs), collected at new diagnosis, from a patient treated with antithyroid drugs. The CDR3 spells CASSYAGLAGETQYF. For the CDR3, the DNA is TGTGCCAGCAGTTACGCGGGACTAGCGGGAGAGACCCAGTACTTC.